This entry lists 27 T cell receptor beta chains sequenced from one sample in a study of blood T cell repertoires in COVID-19. Repertoires were generated with immunoSEQ multiplex PCR, while TCRdb's copy carries only in-frame clones and drops some. The table shows a few hundred thousand clones, with 88% occurring only once. Source material: PBMCs or T cells enriched from blood (not recorded which). The source is a woman younger than 35 who had recovered from COVID-19.

The chain links TRBV28 to TRBJ1-2, with D uncertain. Trimming left V 3 bases short and J 5 bases short, with 13 bases between. Germline CDR1 is MDHEN and CDR2 is SYDVKM. This CDR3 contains 14 residues. The CDR3 coding sequence is TGTGCCAGCAGTTTGGGCAGCTTGTTGTATGGCTACACCTTC. This codes for CASSLGSLLYGYTF.

This clone was counted between two and nine times. This sequence joins TRBV19 and TRBJ1-1; tentative D call: TRBD1 (5 bases). V shed 3 bases and J shed 4 bases, with 12 bases lying between them. Per the germline V gene, CDR1 is LNHDA and CDR2 is SQIVND (reference sequence). This CDR3 has 14 amino acids. The CDR3 DNA sequence: TGTGCCAGTAGTATGCAGGGAGCGGGCACTGAAGCTTTCTTT. This sequence encodes CASSMQGAGTEAFF.

The genes are TRBV28 and TRBJ1-6; maybe TRBD1 (6 bases). V lost 5 bases and J 8 bases, leaving 13 bases between the germline ends. CDR3 size: 14 residues. Germline CDR1 and CDR2: MDHEN and SYDVKM. CDR3 region: CASSGGQGHSPLHF. The CDR3 DNA follows: TGTGCCAGCAGTGGGGGCCAAGGGCATTCACCCCTCCACTTT.

The chain combines TRBV2 with TRBJ2-3; maybe TRBD2 (6 bases). The CDR3 is 15 amino acids. V was cut by 5 bases and J by 1 base, with 13 bases left in between. The V gene's germline CDR1 is SNHLY and CDR2 FYNNEI. CDR3 amino acids: CASSPGLRGTDTQYF. DNA for the CDR3: TGTGCCAGCAGTCCGGGACTGCGGGGCACAGATACGCAGTATTTT.

The J gene is TRBJ2-1, the V gene TRBV4-1; tentatively, D is TRBD2 (5 bases). Trimming took 4 bases from V and 0 from J, leaving 13 bases between them. The CDR3 loop spans 16 amino acids. The germline CDR1 and CDR2 sequences are MGHRA and YSYEKL. The CDR3 coding sequence is TGCGCCAGCAGCCGCACCCAGGACTTCTCCTACAATGAGCAGTTCTTC. Its translation is CASSRTQDFSYNEQFF.

The chain links TRBV6-1 to TRBJ2-1; the match to TRBD1 covers 10 bases. The CDR3 spans 20 residues. V trimming: 3 bases; J trimming: 0 bases; junction bases outside the gene matches: 14. Germline values: CDR1 MNHNS, CDR2 SASEGT. CDR3 sequence (DNA): TGTGCCAGCAGTGATCGACAGGGGGCTTTCACCCCACACTCCTACAATGAGCAGTTCTTC. Its protein product is CASSDRQGAFTPHSYNEQFF.

The chain combines TRBV3-1 (or the pseudogene TRBV3-2) with TRBJ1-6; 9 nucleotides match TRBD1. The CDR3 sequence is 15 residues long. The ends lost 4 bases at V and 7 bases at J; junction bases unmatched: 5. Germline V gene sequence: CDR1 LGHDT, CDR2 YNNKEL (reference sequence). The chain's CDR3 is CASSPAGTGNSPLHF. The CDR3 DNA reads TGTGCCAGCAGCCCCGCCGGGACAGGGAATTCACCCCTCCACTTT.

The CDR3 DNA reads as TGTGCCAGCAGCAAGGCCAGGACGAACACCGGGGAGCTGTTTTTT. This gives the protein CASSKARTNTGELFF. The V gene is TRBV3-1 (or the pseudogene TRBV3-2), the J gene TRBJ2-2; D gene ambiguous. Germline CDR1 reads LGHDT; CDR2 reads YNNKEL (reference sequence). Trimming shortened V by 5 bases and J by 0 bases, and 10 bases separated the two germline ends. There are 15 residues in the CDR3.

The chain combines TRBV5-1 with TRBJ2-1, with TRBD1 as a possible D gene (5 bases). Trimming left V 1 base short and J 0 bases short, with 11 bases between. Germline lookup yields CDR1 SGHRS and CDR2 YFSETQ. This CDR3 spans 16 amino acids. In nucleotides, the CDR3 is TGCGCCAGCAGCTTGCAGGGTTTTAGCTCCTACAATGAGCAGTTCTTC. Its translation is CASSLQGFSSYNEQFF.

The V and J genes are TRBV19 and TRBJ2-7; 11 bases align to TRBD1. Trimming took 4 bases from V and 2 from J; bases not matched to a gene: 1. This CDR3 is built from 14 residues. The germline gives CDR1 LNHDA, CDR2 SQIVND (reference sequence). CDR3 sequence (DNA): TGTGCCAGTAGTAGGGGACAGGGGGCCTACGAGCAGTACTTC. Translation gives CASSRGQGAYEQYF.

The chain uses TRBV2 and TRBJ2-3, with D possibly being TRBD1 (6 bases). The CDR3 runs to 15 residues. The germline V gene encodes CDR1 SNHLY and CDR2 FYNNEI. V lost 8 bases and J 1 base, leaving 16 bases between the germline ends. Here the CDR3 reads CASAPPRTGTDTQYF. CDR3 in DNA: TGTGCCAGCGCGCCTCCGAGGACAGGCACAGATACGCAGTATTTT.

The V call is TRBV15, the J call TRBJ1-2, with a possible D match to TRBD1 (5 bases). The CDR3 has 14 amino acids. Germline loops: CDR1 LNHNV, CDR2 YYDKDF (reference sequence). Trimming left V 5 bases short and J 1 base short, with 11 bases between. Here the CDR3 reads CATSPRDINYGYTF. The CDR3, as DNA: TGTGCCACCAGCCCCAGGGATATTAACTATGGCTACACCTTC.

J is TRBJ1-2 and V is TRBV2; D gene uncertain. V was trimmed by 2 bases and J by 8 bases, leaving 15 bases between them. The CDR3 extends over 14 amino acids. CDR1 and CDR2 (germline): SNHLY, FYNNEI. Written as DNA, the CDR3 is TGTGCCAGCAGTGAAACGTCCCGAGCACGAGGCTACACCTTC. The encoded protein is CASSETSRARGYTF.

The chain has TRBV25-1 and TRBJ1-4; D is possibly TRBD1 (5 bases). The CDR3 totals 13 residues. Per the germline V gene, CDR1 is MGHDK and CDR2 is SYGVNS. V was trimmed by 4 bases and J by 11 bases, leaving 14 bases between them. In nucleotides, the CDR3 is TGTGCCAGCAGTGGAAGAGGGGAGGTGAAACTGTTTTTT. This sequence encodes CASSGRGEVKLFF.

The V call is TRBV19, the J call TRBJ2-2; D is unresolved. CDR1 is LNHDA and CDR2 is SQIVND in the germline V gene (reference sequence). This CDR3 spans 13 amino acids. Trimming took off 5 bases at V and 2 bases at J, with 6 bases between the two ends. As DNA, the CDR3 is TGTGCCAGTAGTCTTCCCAACACCGGGGAGCTGTTTTTT. It specifies CASSLPNTGELFF.

The CDR3, as DNA: TGTGCCAGCAGCTTGGGAGGGTTATGGAACACTGAAGCTTTCTTT. Its translation is CASSLGGLWNTEAFF. The chain joins TRBV5-8 to TRBJ1-1; unclear D gene. CDR3 length: 15 amino acids. The germline V gene encodes CDR1 SGHTS and CDR2 YDEGEE. Trimming took off 0 bases at V and 1 base at J, with 10 bases between the two ends. Drawing the rest from reference TRBV5-8 and TRBJ1-1, the complete variable domain is EAGVTQSPTHLIKTRGQQATLRCSPISGHTSVYWYQQALGLGLQFLLWYDEGEERNRGNFPPRFSGRQFPNYSSELNVNALELEDSALYLCASSLGGLWNTEAFFGQGTRLTVV.

The chain carries TRBV5-6 and TRBJ2-7; 12 bases line up with TRBD1. Germline V gives CDR1 SGHDT, CDR2 YYEEEE. The CDR3 is made up of 16 amino acids. After removal of 3 bases from V and 2 bases from J, the junction contained 6 bases not matched to a gene. The CDR3 loop reads CASSWRGTGGAYEQYF. CDR3 coding DNA: TGTGCCAGCAGCTGGCGAGGGACAGGGGGCGCCTACGAGCAGTACTTC. The variable domain in full, completed from reference TRBV5-6 and TRBJ2-7, reads DAGVTQSPTHLIKTRGQQVTLRCSPKSGHDTVSWYQQALGQGPQFIFQYYEEEERQRGNFPDRFSGHQFPNYSSELNVNALLLGDSALYLCASSWRGTGGAYEQYFGPGTRLTVT.

J is TRBJ1-2 and V is TRBV6-5, with 8 bases aligning to TRBD1. Germline values: CDR1 MNHEY, CDR2 SVGAGI. CDR3 length: 15 residues. V trimming: 0 bases; J trimming: 8 bases; junction bases outside the gene matches: 8. The CDR3 spells CASSYSKQGVRGYTF. In DNA form, the CDR3 reads TGTGCCAGCAGTTACTCGAAACAGGGGGTCAGGGGCTACACCTTC.

This clone is a singleton in its sample. The chain has TRBV27 and TRBJ2-1; D not certain. CDR3 length: 13 amino acids. V lost 4 bases, J lost 0 bases, and 4 bases lay in between. CDR1 MNHEY and CDR2 SMNVEV come from the germline V gene (reference sequence). The CDR3, as DNA: TGTGCCAGCAGTTCCCTCTCCTACAATGAGCAGTTCTTC. It yields the protein CASSSLSYNEQFF.

The chain couples TRBV6-1 to TRBJ1-1; 7 bases are a match to TRBD1. In germline, CDR1 is MNHNS, CDR2 SASEGT. The CDR3 covers 14 residues. V shed 6 bases and J 7 bases; nucleotides not matched to a gene: 11. The CDR3 DNA follows: TGTGCCAGCAGGGGGACAGCAGATGTGGGTGAAGCTTTCTTT. It is translated as CASRGTADVGEAFF.

V is TRBV14 and J is TRBJ2-5, with TRBD1 identical over 11 bases. Germline values: CDR1 SGHDN, CDR2 FVKESK. This CDR3 comprises 19 residues. V lost 0 bases and J lost 2; bases outside the gene matches: 11. This CDR3 is CASSQEPHPGTGGQETQYF. The CDR3 DNA is TGTGCCAGCAGCCAAGAGCCCCACCCCGGGACAGGGGGGCAAGAGACCCAGTACTTC. Full variable domain (remainder filled in from reference TRBV14 and TRBJ2-5): EAGVTQFPSHSVIEKGQTVTLRCDPISGHDNLYWYRRVMGKEIKFLLHFVKESKQDESGMPNNRFLAERTGGTYSTLKVQPAELEDSGVYFCASSQEPHPGTGGQETQYFGPGTRLLVL.

The J gene is TRBJ2-7, the V gene TRBV6-5; possibly TRBD2 for D (6 bases). CDR3 length equals 11 residues. The ends were cut back, 9 bases at V and 3 bases at J, with 9 bases in the middle. The V gene's germline CDR1 is MNHEY and CDR2 SVGAGI. The CDR3 spells CASGGSYEQYF. The CDR3 coding sequence is TGTGCCAGTGGGGGGAGCTACGAGCAGTACTTC.

V gene TRBV7-3 combines with J gene TRBJ1-2, with D possibly being TRBD1 (6 bases). The CDR3 length is 14 residues. Germline-derived CDR1 and CDR2 are SGHTA and FQGTGA. The V gene lost 4 bases and the J gene lost 7 bases, with 16 bases spanning the gap. For the CDR3, the DNA is TGTGCCAGCAGCTCCGGCTCAGGGGCCGGTGGCTACACCTTC. Protein product: CASSSGSGAGGYTF.

This chain links TRBV6-5 with TRBJ1-2; the match to TRBD1 covers 7 bases. J was trimmed by 6 bases and V by 5 bases; bases with no gene match: 6. CDR3 size: 13 residues. Germline-derived CDR1 and CDR2 are MNHEY and SVGAGI. The CDR3 reads CASSTGTVDGYTF. The DNA of the CDR3 is TGTGCCAGCAGTACCGGGACAGTTGATGGCTACACCTTC.

The rearrangement links TRBV28 to TRBJ2-7; TRBD2 agrees at 10 bases. The V gene's germline CDR1 is MDHEN and CDR2 SYDVKM. The junction had 2 bases not matched to a gene; V was cut back by 6 bases and J by 3 bases. The CDR3 has 13 residues. CDR3 region: CASRLAGDYEQYF. As DNA, the CDR3 is TGTGCCAGCAGGCTAGCGGGGGACTACGAGCAGTACTTC.

This chain connects TRBV19 to TRBJ1-5; a possible D gene is TRBD1 (5 bases). The CDR3 length is 16 residues. Trimming took 6 bases from V and 1 from J, leaving 16 bases between them. Germline V gene lookup returns CDR1 LNHDA and CDR2 SQIVND (reference sequence). CDR3 in DNA: TGTGCCAGTAGCCCACAGGAGGGAGGGAGCAATCAGCCCCAGCATTTT. Its translation is CASSPQEGGSNQPQHF.

There are a few counts of this clone. This CDR3 is also generated by other DNA sequences in the sample. This chain links TRBV4-1 with TRBJ1-5; D might be TRBD1 (6 bases). This CDR3 region has 13 residues. Trimming removed 3 bases at V and 6 bases at J, with 9 bases between. The germline V gene has CDR1 MGHRA and CDR2 YSYEKL. DNA for the CDR3: TGCGCCAGCAGCCAGGGGGCAAGTCAGCCCCAGCATTTT. Its translation is CASSQGASQPQHF.